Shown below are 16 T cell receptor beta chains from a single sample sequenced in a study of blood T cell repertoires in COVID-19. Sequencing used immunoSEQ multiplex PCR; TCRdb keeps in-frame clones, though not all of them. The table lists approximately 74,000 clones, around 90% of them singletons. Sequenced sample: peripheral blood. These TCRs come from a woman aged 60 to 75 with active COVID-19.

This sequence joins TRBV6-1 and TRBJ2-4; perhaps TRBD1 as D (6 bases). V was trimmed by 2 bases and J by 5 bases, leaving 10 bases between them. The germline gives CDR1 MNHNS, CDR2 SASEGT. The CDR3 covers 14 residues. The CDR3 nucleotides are TGTGCCAGCAGTGAAACCTACAGGGAAAACATTCAGTACTTC. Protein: CASSETYRENIQYF.

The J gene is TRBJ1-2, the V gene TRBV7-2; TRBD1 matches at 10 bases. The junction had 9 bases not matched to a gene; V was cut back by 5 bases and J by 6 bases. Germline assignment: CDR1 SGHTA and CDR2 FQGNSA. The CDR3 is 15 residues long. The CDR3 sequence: CASSRTGTGENGYTF. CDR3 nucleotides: TGTGCCAGCAGCAGAACCGGGACAGGGGAGAATGGCTACACCTTC.

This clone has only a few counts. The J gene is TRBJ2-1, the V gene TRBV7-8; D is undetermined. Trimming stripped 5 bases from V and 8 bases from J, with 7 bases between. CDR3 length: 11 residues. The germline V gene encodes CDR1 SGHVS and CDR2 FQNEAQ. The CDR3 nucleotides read TGTGCCAGCAGCCCTCGGTATGAGCAGTTCTTC. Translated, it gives CASSPRYEQFF.

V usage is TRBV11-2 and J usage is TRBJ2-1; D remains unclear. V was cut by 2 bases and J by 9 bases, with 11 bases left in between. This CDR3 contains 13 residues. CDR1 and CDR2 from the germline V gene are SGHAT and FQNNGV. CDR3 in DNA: TGTGCCAGCAGCTTACTATCTTCGGGTGAGCAGTTCTTC. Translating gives CASSLLSSGEQFF.

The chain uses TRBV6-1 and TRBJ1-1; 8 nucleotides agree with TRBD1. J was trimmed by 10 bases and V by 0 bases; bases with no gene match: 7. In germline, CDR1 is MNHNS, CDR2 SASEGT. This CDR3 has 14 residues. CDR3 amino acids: CASSEAPGQGVAFF. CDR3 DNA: TGTGCCAGCAGTGAAGCCCCCGGACAGGGAGTAGCTTTCTTT.

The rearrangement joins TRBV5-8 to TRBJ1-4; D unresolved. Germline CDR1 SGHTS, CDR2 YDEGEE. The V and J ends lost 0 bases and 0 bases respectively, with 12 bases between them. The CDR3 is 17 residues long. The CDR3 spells CASSLDSGSATNEKLFF. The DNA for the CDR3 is TGTGCCAGCAGCTTGGATTCAGGCAGTGCAACTAATGAAAAACTGTTTTTT.

The CDR3 DNA reads TGTGCCAGCAGCCCCATGACTAGCGGGAGTCAAGTCAACGTCCTGACTTTC. This translates into CASSPMTSGSQVNVLTF. The genes are TRBV5-4 and TRBJ2-6; 12 bases align to TRBD2. Germline CDR1 reads SGHNT; CDR2 reads YYREEE (reference sequence). The CDR3 consists of 17 residues. With 4 bases clipped from V and 9 bases from J, the junction kept 11 bases outside the gene matches.

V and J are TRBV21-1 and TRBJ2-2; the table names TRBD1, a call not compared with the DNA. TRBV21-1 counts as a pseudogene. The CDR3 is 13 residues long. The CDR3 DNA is TGTGCCAGCAGCGAGGGACAGGCCGGGGAGCTGTTTTTT. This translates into CASSEGQAGELFF.

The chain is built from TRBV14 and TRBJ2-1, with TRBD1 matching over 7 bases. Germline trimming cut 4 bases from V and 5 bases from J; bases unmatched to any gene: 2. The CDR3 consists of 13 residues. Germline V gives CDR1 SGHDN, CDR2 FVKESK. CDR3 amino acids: CASSPGTDNEQFF. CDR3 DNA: TGTGCCAGCAGCCCCGGGACAGACAATGAGCAGTTCTTC.

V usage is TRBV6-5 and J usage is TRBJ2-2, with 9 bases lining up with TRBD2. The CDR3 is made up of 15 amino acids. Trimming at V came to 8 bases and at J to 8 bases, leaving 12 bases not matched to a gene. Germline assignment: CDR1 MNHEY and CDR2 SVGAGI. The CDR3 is CASGVSGSPAGELFF. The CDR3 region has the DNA TGTGCCAGCGGGGTTAGCGGGAGCCCGGCGGGGGAGCTGTTTTTT.

In DNA form, the CDR3 reads TGCAGTGCCAGTAGAGCGGGAGCTAGTAATGAGCAGTTCTTC. Translation: CSASRAGASNEQFF. J is TRBJ2-1 and V is TRBV20-1, with 8 bases fitting TRBD2. CDR1 and CDR2 (germline): DFQATT, SNEGSKA (reference sequence). After removal of 6 bases from V and 7 bases from J, the junction contained 11 bases not matched to a gene. The CDR3 totals 14 residues.

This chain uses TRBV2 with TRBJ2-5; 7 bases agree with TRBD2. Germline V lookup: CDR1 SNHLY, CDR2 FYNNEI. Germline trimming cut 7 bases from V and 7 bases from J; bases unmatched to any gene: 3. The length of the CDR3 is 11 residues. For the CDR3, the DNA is TGTGCCAGCATAAGGACTAGGACCCAGTACTTC. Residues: CASIRTRTQYF.

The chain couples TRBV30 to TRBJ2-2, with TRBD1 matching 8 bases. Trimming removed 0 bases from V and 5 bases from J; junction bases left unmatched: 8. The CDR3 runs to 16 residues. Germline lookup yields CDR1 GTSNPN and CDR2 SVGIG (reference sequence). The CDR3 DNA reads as TGTGCCTGGAGTGTAGCAGGGACAGGAGGAACCGGGGAGCTGTTTTTT. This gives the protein CAWSVAGTGGTGELFF.

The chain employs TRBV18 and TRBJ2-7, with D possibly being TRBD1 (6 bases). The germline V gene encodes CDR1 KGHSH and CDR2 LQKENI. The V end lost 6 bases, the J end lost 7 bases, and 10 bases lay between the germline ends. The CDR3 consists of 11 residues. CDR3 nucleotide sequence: TGTGCCAGCTCCGCCGGGACAGAGCAGTACTTC. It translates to CASSAGTEQYF.

CDR3 region: CATSDPISGNQETQYF. CDR3 in DNA: TGTGCCACCAGTGATCCAATTAGCGGAAACCAAGAGACCCAGTACTTC. The rearrangement uses TRBV24-1 and TRBJ2-5, with D tentatively TRBD2 (6 bases). V lost 3 bases and J lost 0, with 13 bases in between. The germline V gene has CDR1 KGHDR and CDR2 SFDVKD. The CDR3 covers 16 residues.

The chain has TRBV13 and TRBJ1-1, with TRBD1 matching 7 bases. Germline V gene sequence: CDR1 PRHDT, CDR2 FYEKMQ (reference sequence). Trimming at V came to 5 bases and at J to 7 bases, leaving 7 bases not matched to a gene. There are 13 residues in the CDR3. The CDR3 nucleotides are TGTGCCAGCAGCCCTTCGACAGGGATTGAAGCTTTCTTT. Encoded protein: CASSPSTGIEAFF.